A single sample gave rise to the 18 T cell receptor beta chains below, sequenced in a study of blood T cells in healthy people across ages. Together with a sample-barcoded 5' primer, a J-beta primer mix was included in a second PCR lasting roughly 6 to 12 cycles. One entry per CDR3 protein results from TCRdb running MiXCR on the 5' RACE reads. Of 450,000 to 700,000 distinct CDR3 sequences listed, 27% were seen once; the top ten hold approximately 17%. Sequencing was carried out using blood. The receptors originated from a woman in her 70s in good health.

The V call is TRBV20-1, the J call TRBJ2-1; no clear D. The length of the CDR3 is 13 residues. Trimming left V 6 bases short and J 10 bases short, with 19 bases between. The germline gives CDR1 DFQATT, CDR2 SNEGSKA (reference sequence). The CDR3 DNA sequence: TGCAGTGCGCCCCCGGTGGCCAGAGGCGAGCAGTTCTTC. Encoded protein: CSAPPVARGEQFF.

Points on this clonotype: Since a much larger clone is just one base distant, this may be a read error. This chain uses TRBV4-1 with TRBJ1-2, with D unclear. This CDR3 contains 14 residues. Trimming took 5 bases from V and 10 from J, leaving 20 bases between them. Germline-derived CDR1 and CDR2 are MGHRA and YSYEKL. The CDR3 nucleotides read TGCGCCAGCAGCAAAATTGGCGGGGTGGATGACTACACCTTC. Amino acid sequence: CASSKIGGVDDYTF.

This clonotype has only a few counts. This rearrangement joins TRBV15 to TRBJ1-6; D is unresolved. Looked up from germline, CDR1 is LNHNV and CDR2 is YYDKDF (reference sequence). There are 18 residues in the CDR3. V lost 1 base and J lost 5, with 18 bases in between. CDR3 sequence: CATSRAPLKAQNNSPLHF. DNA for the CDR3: TGTGCCACCAGCAGAGCCCCCCTGAAGGCACAGAATAATTCACCCCTCCACTTT.

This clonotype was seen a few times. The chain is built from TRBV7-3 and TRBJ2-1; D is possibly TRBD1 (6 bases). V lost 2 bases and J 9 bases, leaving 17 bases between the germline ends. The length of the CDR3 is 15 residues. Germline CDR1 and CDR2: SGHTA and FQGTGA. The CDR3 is CASSLFVTGKGEQFF. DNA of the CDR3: TGTGCCAGCAGCTTATTCGTAACAGGGAAAGGTGAGCAGTTCTTC.

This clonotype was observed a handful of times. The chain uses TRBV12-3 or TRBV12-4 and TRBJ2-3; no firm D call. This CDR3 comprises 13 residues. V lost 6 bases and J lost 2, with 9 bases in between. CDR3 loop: CASRPRPTDTQYF. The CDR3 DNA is TGTGCCAGCAGACCCCGACCCACAGATACGCAGTATTTT.

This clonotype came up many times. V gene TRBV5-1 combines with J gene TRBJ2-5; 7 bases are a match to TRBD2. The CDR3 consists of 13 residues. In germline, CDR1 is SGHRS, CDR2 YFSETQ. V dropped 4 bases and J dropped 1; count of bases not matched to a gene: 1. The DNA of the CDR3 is TGCGCCAGCAGCCGGGAGGTCCAAGAGACCCAGTACTTC. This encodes CASSREVQETQYF.

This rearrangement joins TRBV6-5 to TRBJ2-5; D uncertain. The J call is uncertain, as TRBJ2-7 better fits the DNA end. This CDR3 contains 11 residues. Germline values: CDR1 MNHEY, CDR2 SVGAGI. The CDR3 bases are TGTGCCAGCAAACGGCTTCACGAGCAGTACTTC. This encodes CASKRLHEQYF.

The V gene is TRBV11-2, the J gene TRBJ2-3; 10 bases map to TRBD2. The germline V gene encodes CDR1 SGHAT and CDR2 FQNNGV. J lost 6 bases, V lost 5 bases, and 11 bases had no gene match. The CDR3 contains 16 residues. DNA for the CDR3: TGTGCCAGCAGCCAGATAGCGGGGGGCGGGGGCGATACGCAGTATTTT. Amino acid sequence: CASSQIAGGGGDTQYF.

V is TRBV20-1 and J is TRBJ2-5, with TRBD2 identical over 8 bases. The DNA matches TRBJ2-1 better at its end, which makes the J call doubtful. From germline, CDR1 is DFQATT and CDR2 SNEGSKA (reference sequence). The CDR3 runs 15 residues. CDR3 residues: CSARDELGTSNEQFF. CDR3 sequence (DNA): TGCAGTGCTAGAGACGAGCTAGGGACTAGCAATGAGCAGTTCTTC.

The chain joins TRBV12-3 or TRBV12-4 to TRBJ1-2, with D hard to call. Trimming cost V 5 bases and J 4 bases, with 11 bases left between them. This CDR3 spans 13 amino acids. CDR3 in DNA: TGTGCCAGCAGTCTCCAGTCGTTCTATGGCTACACCTTC. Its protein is CASSLQSFYGYTF.

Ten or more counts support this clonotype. The CDR3 reads CASSLAGGNQPQHF. The CDR3 DNA sequence: TGCGCCAGCAGCTTGGCCGGGGGCAATCAGCCCCAGCATTTT. The V gene is TRBV5-1, the J gene TRBJ1-5, with no clear D. Per germline, CDR1 SGHRS and CDR2 YFSETQ. Trimming took 0 bases from V and 2 from J, leaving 6 bases between them. The CDR3 loop spans 14 amino acids.

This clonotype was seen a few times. CDR3 bases: TGCAGTGCTAGAGATGGATTGCAGGTTGAGACCCAGTACTTC. Translated, it gives CSARDGLQVETQYF. This chain connects TRBV20-1 to TRBJ2-5; D gene unclear. Germline values: CDR1 DFQATT, CDR2 SNEGSKA (reference sequence). V lost 0 bases to trimming and J lost 5 bases, with 13 bases between them. The CDR3 has 14 amino acids.

DNA for the CDR3: TGCGCCAGCAGCCAAGCCCGGGGCTTCGAGCAGTACTTC. Amino acids: CASSQARGFEQYF. The J gene is TRBJ2-7, the V gene TRBV4-3; either TRBD1 or TRBD2 may fit D (5 bases each). The CDR3 length is 13 residues. CDR1 and CDR2 from the germline V gene are LGHNA and YSLEER. V was shortened by 1 base and J by 6 bases, with 10 bases between the two germline ends.

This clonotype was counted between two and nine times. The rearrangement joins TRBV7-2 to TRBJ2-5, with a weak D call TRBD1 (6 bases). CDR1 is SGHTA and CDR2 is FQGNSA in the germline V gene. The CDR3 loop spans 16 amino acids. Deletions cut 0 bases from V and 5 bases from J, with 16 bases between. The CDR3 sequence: CASSLAGGLYGETQYF. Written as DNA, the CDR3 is TGTGCCAGCAGCTTAGCTGGGGGCCTGTACGGGGAGACCCAGTACTTC.

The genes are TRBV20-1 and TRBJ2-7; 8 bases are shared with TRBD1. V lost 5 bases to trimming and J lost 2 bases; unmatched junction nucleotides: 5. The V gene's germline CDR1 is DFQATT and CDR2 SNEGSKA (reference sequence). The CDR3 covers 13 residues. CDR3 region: CSARTGIAYEQYF. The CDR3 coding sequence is TGCAGTGCTCGGACAGGGATCGCCTACGAGCAGTACTTC.

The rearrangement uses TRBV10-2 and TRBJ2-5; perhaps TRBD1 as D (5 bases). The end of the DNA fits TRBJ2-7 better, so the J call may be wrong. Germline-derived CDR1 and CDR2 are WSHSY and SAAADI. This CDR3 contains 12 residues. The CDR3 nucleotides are TGCGCCAGCACCCAGGGTTCCTACGAGCAGTACTTC. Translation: CASTQGSYEQYF.

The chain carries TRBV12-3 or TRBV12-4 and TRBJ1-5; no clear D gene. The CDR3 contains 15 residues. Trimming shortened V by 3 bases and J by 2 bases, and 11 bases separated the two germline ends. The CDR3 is CASSFGGMGNQPQHF. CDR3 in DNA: TGTGCCAGCAGTTTTGGAGGTATGGGCAATCAGCCCCAGCATTTT.

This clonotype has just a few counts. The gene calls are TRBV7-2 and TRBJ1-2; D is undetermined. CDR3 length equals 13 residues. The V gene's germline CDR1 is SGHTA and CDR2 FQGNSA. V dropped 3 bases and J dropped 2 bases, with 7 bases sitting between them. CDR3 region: CASSLVQNYGYTF. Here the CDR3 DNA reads TGTGCCAGCAGCTTGGTACAGAACTATGGCTACACCTTC. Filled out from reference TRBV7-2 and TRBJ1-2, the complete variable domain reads GAGVSQSPSNKVTEKGKDVELRCDPISGHTALYWYRQSLGQGLEFLIYFQGNSAPDKSGLPSDRFSAERTGGSVSTLTIQRTQQEDSAVYLCASSLVQNYGYTFGSGTRLTVV.